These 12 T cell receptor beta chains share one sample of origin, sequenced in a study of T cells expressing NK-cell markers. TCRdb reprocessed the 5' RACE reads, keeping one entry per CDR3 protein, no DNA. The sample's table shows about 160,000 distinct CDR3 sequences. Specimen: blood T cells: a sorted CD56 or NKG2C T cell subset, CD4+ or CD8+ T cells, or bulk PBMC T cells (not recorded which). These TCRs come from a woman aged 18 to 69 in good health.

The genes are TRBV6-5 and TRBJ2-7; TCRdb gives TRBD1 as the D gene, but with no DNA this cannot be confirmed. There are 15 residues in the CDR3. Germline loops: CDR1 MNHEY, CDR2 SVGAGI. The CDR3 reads CASSLGGTGSYEQYF.

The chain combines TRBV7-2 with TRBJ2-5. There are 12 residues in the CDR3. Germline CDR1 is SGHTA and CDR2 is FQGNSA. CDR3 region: CASSRTQETQYF.

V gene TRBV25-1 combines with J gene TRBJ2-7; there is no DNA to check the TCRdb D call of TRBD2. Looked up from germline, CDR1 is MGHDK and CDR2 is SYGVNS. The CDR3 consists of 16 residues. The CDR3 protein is CASSDPTSGRAYEQYF.

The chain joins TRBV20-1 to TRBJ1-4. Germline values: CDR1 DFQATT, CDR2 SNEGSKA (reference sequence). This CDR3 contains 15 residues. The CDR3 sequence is CSASTGGRTNEKLFF.

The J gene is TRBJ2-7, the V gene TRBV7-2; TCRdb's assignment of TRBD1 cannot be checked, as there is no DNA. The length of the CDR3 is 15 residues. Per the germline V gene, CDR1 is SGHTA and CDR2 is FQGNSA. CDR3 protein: CASSLSRGGFYEQYF. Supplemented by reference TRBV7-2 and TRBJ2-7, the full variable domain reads GAGVSQSPSNKVTEKGKDVELRCDPISGHTALYWYRQSLGQGLEFLIYFQGNSAPDKSGLPSDRFSAERTGGSVSTLTIQRTQQEDSAVYLCASSLSRGGFYEQYFGPGTRLTVT.

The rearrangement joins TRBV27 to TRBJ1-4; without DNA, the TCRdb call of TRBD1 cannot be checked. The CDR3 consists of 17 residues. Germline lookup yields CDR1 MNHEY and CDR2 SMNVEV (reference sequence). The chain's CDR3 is CASSLLGVQGTNEKLFF.

CDR3 loop: CASSRRTPGQINNYGYTF. V and J are TRBV7-8 and TRBJ1-2; TCRdb's assignment of TRBD1 cannot be checked, as there is no DNA. The CDR3 is 18 amino acids. Germline CDR1 reads SGHVS; CDR2 reads FQNEAQ. The full variable domain, in which reference TRBV7-8 and TRBJ1-2 provide the parts outside the CDR3, is GAGVSQSPRYKVAKRGQDVALRCDPISGHVSLFWYQQALGQGPEFLTYFQNEAQLDKSGLPSDRFFAERPEGSVSTLKIQRTQQEDSAVYLCASSRRTPGQINNYGYTFGSGTRLTVV.

CDR3 protein: CASSDQRGYTGELFF. J is TRBJ2-2 and V is TRBV6-1; TCRdb's D gene call, TRBD1, goes unchecked for lack of DNA. There are 15 residues in the CDR3. Per germline, CDR1 MNHNS and CDR2 SASEGT.

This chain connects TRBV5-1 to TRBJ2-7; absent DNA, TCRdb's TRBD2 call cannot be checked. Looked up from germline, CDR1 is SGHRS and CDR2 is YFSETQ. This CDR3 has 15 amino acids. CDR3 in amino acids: CASRRGLAGVYEQYF.

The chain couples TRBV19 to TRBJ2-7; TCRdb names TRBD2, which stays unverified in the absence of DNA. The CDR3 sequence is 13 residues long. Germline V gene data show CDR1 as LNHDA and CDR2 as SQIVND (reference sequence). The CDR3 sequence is CASAEVVSYEQYF.

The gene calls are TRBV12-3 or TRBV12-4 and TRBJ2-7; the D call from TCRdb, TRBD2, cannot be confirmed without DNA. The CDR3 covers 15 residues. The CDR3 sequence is CASSSQAGGSYEQYF.

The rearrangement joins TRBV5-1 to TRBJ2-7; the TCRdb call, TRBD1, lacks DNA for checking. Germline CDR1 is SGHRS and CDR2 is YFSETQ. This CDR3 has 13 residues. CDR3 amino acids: CASSSTGGYEQYF.